These 15 T cell receptor beta chains were sequenced from one sample in a study of cytomegalovirus exposure and HLA in healthy donors. The PCR was carried out with 60 Vbeta primers and 13 Jbeta primers. Generated by immunoSEQ multiplex PCR, the TCRdb table keeps only in-frame clones and is missing some. The data hold about 190,000 clones, with around 86% observed a single time. Sequenced material: PBMCs. These receptors were collected from a woman aged 18-30 years in good health and CMV-seronegative.

V gene TRBV5-4 combines with J gene TRBJ1-1; D is uncertain. Germline V gene data show CDR1 as SGHNT and CDR2 as YYREEE (reference sequence). This CDR3 region has 15 residues. V lost 4 bases to trimming and J lost 4 bases, with 17 bases between them. The CDR3 coding sequence is TGTGCCAGCAGCCTAGGTCCCGGGGATCCCACTGAAGCTTTCTTT. Protein sequence: CASSLGPGDPTEAFF.

The chain employs TRBV18 and TRBJ2-5; tentatively, D is TRBD2 (5 bases). CDR3 length: 15 amino acids. From germline, CDR1 is KGHSH and CDR2 LQKENI. V lost 1 base to trimming and J lost 5 bases, with 14 bases between them. The DNA for the CDR3 is TGTGCCAGCTCACCACGAACTAGTAATCAGGAGACCCAGTACTTC. It yields the protein CASSPRTSNQETQYF.

There are a few counts of this clone. The chain is built from TRBV6-1 and TRBJ1-4, with 9 bases identical to TRBD1. Unmatched junction bases numbered 5, after V lost 5 bases and J lost 4 bases. Germline V gives CDR1 MNHNS, CDR2 SASEGT. The CDR3 totals 15 residues. The CDR3 DNA sequence: TGTGCCAGCAGTCCACTGGACAGGGGTAATGAAAAACTGTTTTTT. Translating it yields CASSPLDRGNEKLFF.

The V call is TRBV9, the J call TRBJ1-1; 10 bases map to TRBD1. The length of the CDR3 is 18 residues. The J segment lost 0 bases and the V segment lost 0 bases, leaving 8 bases of the junction unmatched. Germline V gene data show CDR1 as SGDLS and CDR2 as YYNGEE. The DNA of the CDR3 is TGTGCCAGCAGCGTAGCTGAGGGGACAGGGGCTTTGAACACTGAAGCTTTCTTT. Residues: CASSVAEGTGALNTEAFF.

In its sample, this clone was seen once. CDR3 residues: CASSGHKYEQYF. The DNA of the CDR3 is TGTGCCAGCAGTGGACACAAGTACGAGCAGTACTTC. The V gene is TRBV25-1, the J gene TRBJ2-7; D gene ambiguous. Trimming left V 4 bases short and J 4 bases short, with 8 bases between. The CDR3 extends over 12 amino acids. CDR1 MGHDK and CDR2 SYGVNS come from the germline V gene.

The rearrangement uses TRBV5-1 and TRBJ2-1; TRBD2 agrees at 9 bases. In germline, CDR1 is SGHRS, CDR2 YFSETQ. J lost 3 bases, V lost 3 bases, and 10 bases had no gene match. CDR3 size: 17 residues. CDR3 DNA: TGCGCCAGCAGCTCCCGCGGGGGGGCCAGGGACTACAATGAGCAGTTCTTC. This gives the protein CASSSRGGARDYNEQFF.

The V call is TRBV28, the J call TRBJ1-1; D is possibly TRBD1 (5 bases). The CDR3 is 15 amino acids. CDR1 is MDHEN and CDR2 is SYDVKM in the germline V gene. Trimming shortened V by 8 bases and J by 1 base, and 17 bases separated the two germline ends. The CDR3 DNA is TGTGCCAGCCTACCCCCCAGGGTGGGGAACACTGAAGCTTTCTTT. Its translation: CASLPPRVGNTEAFF. The full variable domain, completed using reference TRBV28 and TRBJ1-1, is DVKVTQSSRYLVKRTGEKVFLECVQDMDHENMFWYRQDPGLGLRLIYFSYDVKMKEKGDIPEGYSVSREKKERFSLILESASTNQTSMYLCASLPPRVGNTEAFFGQGTRLTVV.

The J gene is TRBJ1-2, the V gene TRBV7-2, with 9 positions matching TRBD1. This CDR3 has 15 residues. In germline, CDR1 is SGHTA, CDR2 FQGNSA. J gave up 8 bases and V 2 bases, and 9 bases lay outside the gene matches. The CDR3 sequence is CASSLLQQGARGYTF. CDR3 DNA sequence: TGTGCCAGCAGCTTACTTCAACAGGGGGCGAGGGGCTACACCTTC.

A single count supports this clone. V gene TRBV4-1 combines with J gene TRBJ1-1; 10 bases align to TRBD1. The CDR3 is 17 amino acids. V gave up 4 bases and J gave up 1 base; unmatched junction bases: 9. The germline V gene encodes CDR1 MGHRA and CDR2 YSYEKL. The CDR3 is CASSPRGTGVTNTEAFF. In DNA, the CDR3 is TGCGCCAGCAGCCCCAGAGGGACAGGGGTTACGAACACTGAAGCTTTCTTT.

The chain uses TRBV5-1 and TRBJ2-4; 12 bases agree with TRBD2. The CDR3 spans 14 residues. Germline V CDR1 and CDR2: SGHRS, YFSETQ. V was pared by 7 bases and J by 6 bases, with 5 bases of the junction left unmatched. The CDR3 sequence: CASSSGGAGNIQYF. In nucleotides, the CDR3 is TGCGCCAGCTCTAGCGGGGGGGCCGGAAACATTCAGTACTTC.

The chain is built from TRBV27 and TRBJ2-2; 7 positions agree with TRBD1. Germline assignment: CDR1 MNHEY and CDR2 SMNVEV (reference sequence). The J segment lost 2 bases and the V segment lost 5 bases, leaving 8 bases of the junction unmatched. The CDR3 extends over 16 amino acids. CDR3 residues: CASSPLDRSNTGELFF. CDR3 sequence (DNA): TGTGCCAGCAGTCCCCTGGACAGGTCTAACACCGGGGAGCTGTTTTTT.

The chain recombines TRBV7-8 with TRBJ2-7, with 7 bases identical to TRBD2. Germline V gives CDR1 SGHVS, CDR2 FQNEAQ. The CDR3 length is 14 residues. V was pared by 3 bases and J by 2 bases, with 4 bases of the junction left unmatched. The CDR3 is CASSFLAGTYEQYF. CDR3 coding DNA: TGTGCCAGCAGCTTTTTAGCGGGCACCTACGAGCAGTACTTC.

The sample holds a few counts of this clone. The genes are TRBV18 and TRBJ2-7; no clear D gene. Germline V gene sequence: CDR1 KGHSH, CDR2 LQKENI. The CDR3 loop spans 14 amino acids. Trimming took 4 bases from V and 0 from J, leaving 10 bases between them. Written as DNA, the CDR3 is TGTGCCAGCTCACAAACAGAACCCTCCTACGAGCAGTACTTC. Its protein is CASSQTEPSYEQYF.

This sequence joins TRBV7-9 and TRBJ2-1, with 8 nucleotides matching TRBD1. V gave up 4 bases and J gave up 7 bases; unmatched junction bases: 6. The germline V gene encodes CDR1 SEHNR and CDR2 FQNEAQ (reference sequence). There are 14 residues in the CDR3. CDR3 amino acids: CASSSTQGANEQFF. CDR3 sequence (DNA): TGTGCCAGCAGCTCGACGCAGGGGGCGAATGAGCAGTTCTTC.

The V gene is TRBV10-3, the J gene TRBJ2-1; 11 nucleotides line up with TRBD2. The CDR3 loop spans 14 amino acids. The J segment lost 7 bases and the V segment lost 7 bases, leaving 6 bases of the junction unmatched. Germline-derived CDR1 and CDR2 are ENHRY and SYGVKD. The CDR3 loop reads CAINKLAGDNEQFF. The CDR3 bases are TGTGCCATCAATAAACTAGCGGGAGATAATGAGCAGTTCTTC.